The 9 T cell receptor beta chains below all came from one sample that was sequenced in a study of blood T cells in healthy people across ages. For the second PCR, which ran for 7 to 11 cycles, a sample-barcoded 5' primer and a J-beta primer mix were used. TCRdb re-called the 5' RACE reads with MiXCR, one entry per CDR3 protein. The sample holds about 1.5 million distinct CDR3 sequences, 35% to 45% seen once. The sequenced sample was blood. The receptor source for this set is a woman aged 18-29 years in good health.

The J gene is TRBJ2-1, the V gene TRBV7-9; 13 nucleotides align to TRBD2. After removal of 6 bases from V and 6 bases from J, the junction contained 2 bases not matched to a gene. CDR1 is SEHNR and CDR2 is FQNEAQ in the germline V gene (reference sequence). CDR3 length equals 14 residues. The CDR3 DNA follows: TGTGCCAGCAGGGGGACTAGCGGGGTCAATGAGCAGTTCTTC. Translated: CASRGTSGVNEQFF.

This clonotype was seen at least ten times. The chain links TRBV29-1 to TRBJ2-4; tentative D call: TRBD2 (6 bases). CDR1 is SQVTM and CDR2 is ANQGSEA in the germline V gene. The CDR3 is 12 residues long. V was trimmed by 1 base and J by 7 bases, leaving 8 bases between them. Here the CDR3 DNA reads TGCAGCGTTGAAGCGGGAGACAACATTCAGTACTTC. As protein: CSVEAGDNIQYF.

The chain carries TRBV7-8 and TRBJ2-1; D might be TRBD1 (7 bases). Germline V CDR1 and CDR2: SGHVS, FQNEAQ. Between the trimmed V and J ends, which lost 8 bases and 5 bases, there was a span of 16 bases. This CDR3 comprises 14 residues. The CDR3 region is CASGLGGGHNEQFF. The CDR3 DNA is TGTGCCAGCGGGTTAGGAGGGGGCCACAATGAGCAGTTCTTC.

Only a few counts were recorded for this clonotype. V is TRBV29-1 and J is TRBJ2-4, with 7 nucleotides matching TRBD2. Per germline, CDR1 SQVTM and CDR2 ANQGSEA. This CDR3 is built from 14 residues. The trim removed 3 bases at V and 0 bases at J, leaving 2 bases unmatched. CDR3 DNA sequence: TGCAGCGTTGAGGGGGGGGAAGCCAAAAACATTCAGTACTTC. Residues: CSVEGGEAKNIQYF.

The V and J genes are TRBV5-1 and TRBJ1-2; D unresolved. Trimming took off 2 bases at V and 7 bases at J, with 18 bases between the two ends. The length of the CDR3 is 15 residues. Germline CDR1 reads SGHRS; CDR2 reads YFSETQ. This chain's CDR3 is CASSLLGRPYSGYTF. The CDR3 bases are TGCGCCAGCAGCTTACTCGGCAGGCCCTATTCTGGCTACACCTTC.

The chain recombines TRBV12-3 or TRBV12-4 with TRBJ2-7; TRBD2 matches at 9 bases. Trimming cost V 5 bases and J 2 bases; bases outside gene matches: 4. This CDR3 spans 14 amino acids. The CDR3 DNA follows: TGTGCCAGCAGTGCGGGACTAGCACCCTACGAGCAGTACTTC. The encoded protein is CASSAGLAPYEQYF.

This chain joins TRBV20-1 and TRBJ2-1; D is possibly TRBD1 (6 bases). The CDR3 extends over 12 amino acids. Germline lookup yields CDR1 DFQATT and CDR2 SNEGSKA (reference sequence). Trimming left V 7 bases short and J 6 bases short, with 13 bases between. CDR3 amino acids: CSVTGLVNEQFF. In nucleotides, the CDR3 is TGCAGTGTAACAGGGCTGGTCAATGAGCAGTTCTTC.

V is TRBV12-5 and J is TRBJ2-1; 12 positions agree with TRBD2. The last part of the DNA fits TRBJ2-7 better; the J call may be wrong. The CDR3 is made up of 17 amino acids. The V gene's germline CDR1 is LGHNT and CDR2 FRNRAP. The CDR3 loop reads CASGPGLAGPSYNEQYF. The CDR3 nucleotides read TGTGCTAGTGGTCCCGGACTAGCGGGGCCTTCCTACAATGAGCAGTACTTC.

CDR3 loop: CASSPGTTTYSPLHF. The CDR3, as DNA: TGTGCCAGCAGCCCCGGGACAACGACGTATTCACCCCTCCACTTT. The J gene is TRBJ1-6, the V gene TRBV27, with a weak D call TRBD1 (6 bases). V dropped 6 bases and J dropped 8 bases, with 17 bases sitting between them. This CDR3 is 15 amino acids long. Germline CDR1 reads MNHEY; CDR2 reads SMNVEV (reference sequence).